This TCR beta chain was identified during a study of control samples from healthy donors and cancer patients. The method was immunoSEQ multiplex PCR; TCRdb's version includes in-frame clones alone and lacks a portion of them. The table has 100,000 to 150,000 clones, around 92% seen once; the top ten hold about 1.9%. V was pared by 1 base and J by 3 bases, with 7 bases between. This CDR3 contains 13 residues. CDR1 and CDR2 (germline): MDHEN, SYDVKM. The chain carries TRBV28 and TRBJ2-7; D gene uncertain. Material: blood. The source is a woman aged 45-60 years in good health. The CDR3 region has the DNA TGTGCCAGCAGTTTATCAGCCAGCTACGAGCAGTACTTC. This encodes CASSLSASYEQYF.